A few counts support the clone carrying this T cell receptor (beta chain). Its target is not known. The CDR3 consists of 14 residues. With 3 bases removed from V and 8 bases from J, the gap between germline ends came to 14 bases. Germline CDR1 and CDR2: MRHNA and SNTAGT. The data belong to a study of CD8 T cells in ankylosing spondylitis. Study conclusions and caveats: The study looked at matched synovial fluid samples from ankylosing spondylitis patients. Disease-linked clones were reported to be significantly enriched there. Seven to nine highly homologous variants formed a TCR beta motif that appeared characteristic of ankylosing spondylitis blood. A CD8+ phenotype characterized the disease-linked clones, which were relatively rare in peripheral blood.

Using its own MiXCR run on the 5' RACE reads, TCRdb lists one record per CDR3 protein. The top ten clones hold about 0.92% of a sample with hundreds of thousands of distinct CDR3 sequences, 25% to 30% of them seen once. The specimen was blood, either unsorted or a sorted T cell fraction (not recorded which). This receptor was taken from a male donor with ankylosing spondylitis. The chain is built from TRBV6-4 and TRBJ2-1; D is possibly TRBD1 (6 bases). The CDR3 nucleotides read TGTGCCAGCAGTGATGGGGGCAGCTATCATGAGCAGTTCTTC. Translated, it gives CASSDGGSYHEQFF.